The clone carrying this TCR beta chain was recorded at least ten times. Amplification from RNA transcripts yielded the TCR beta CDR3 regions. After a first-round RT-PCR with HTBI primers, a second-round multiplex PCR was run. TCRdb reanalysed the multiplex PCR reads using MiXCR and keeps one entry per CDR3 protein. This sample yields about 740,000 distinct CDR3 sequences, of which 35% to 50% are seen a single time; roughly 45% belongs to the top ten. The data stem from a study of Graves' ophthalmopathy and Graves' hyperthyroidism. V lost 4 bases and J lost 3, with 12 bases in between. In germline, CDR1 is MGHDK, CDR2 SYGVNS. The length of the CDR3 is 14 residues.

This clonotype originated in an adult man with Graves' ophthalmopathy. V usage is TRBV25-1 and J usage is TRBJ1-2, with D perhaps matching TRBD1 (5 bases). The material sequenced was peripheral blood. CDR3 residues: CASSALGGDYGYTF. The CDR3 DNA reads as TGTGCCAGCAGTGCCCTGGGGGGAGACTATGGCTACACCTTC.